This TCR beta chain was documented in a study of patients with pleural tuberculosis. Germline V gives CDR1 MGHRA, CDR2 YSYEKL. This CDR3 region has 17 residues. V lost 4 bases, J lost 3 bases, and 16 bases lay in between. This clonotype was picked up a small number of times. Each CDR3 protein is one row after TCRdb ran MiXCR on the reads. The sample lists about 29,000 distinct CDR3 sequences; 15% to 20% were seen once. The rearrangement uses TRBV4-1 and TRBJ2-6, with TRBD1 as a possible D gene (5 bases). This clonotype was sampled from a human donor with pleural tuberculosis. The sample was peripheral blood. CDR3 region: CASSPGRVVGGANVLTF. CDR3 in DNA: TGCGCCAGCAGCCCCGGCAGGGTTGTCGGTGGGGCCAACGTCCTGACTTTC.